This T cell receptor (beta chain) is drawn from a study of post-analysis software for immune sequencing data. Whole-study results and caveats: Included in a set of 5 or 6 TRBV segments more frequent in patients than controls were TRBV5-6, TRBV5-1 and TRBV20-1. When the samples were clustered directly with F measure, those that had been prepared in the same batch showed strong co-clustering. Comparison with controls showed significantly lower normalized Chao1 diversity in multiple sclerosis patients.

Germline CDR1 reads SGHRS; CDR2 reads YFSETQ. The CDR3 extends over 15 amino acids. Trimming took 2 bases from V and 6 from J, leaving 15 bases between them. To note about this clonotype: Its antigen remains unknown.

Unique-molecular-identifier-tagged TCR beta cDNA libraries were used. T cells numbering about 0.85 to 11 million yielded cDNA molecules that totaled approximately 500,000. MiXCR, run by TCRdb on the PCR reads, gives a single entry per CDR3 protein. Of roughly 870,000 distinct CDR3 sequences listed, around 53% are singletons. This chain links TRBV5-1 with TRBJ2-1; D perhaps matches TRBD2 (5 bases). The sequenced sample consisted of blood. The clonotype was recovered from a girl aged 5-17 years with multiple sclerosis. The CDR3 DNA sequence: TGCGCCAGCAGCTTCTACCCTGGACTCCCCAATGAGCAGTTCTTC. Residues: CASSFYPGLPNEQFF.